These 11 T cell receptor beta chains originate from one sample sequenced in a study of low-dose radiotherapy and immunotherapy resistance in tumors. First-strand cDNA used TRAV- and TRBV-specific primers, covering alpha and beta chains. It was with a constant-region primer and a V-primer adapter that TCRs were amplified over about 20 PCR cycles. TCRdb analysed the reads with MiXCR anew, one entry per CDR3 protein. There are around 84,000 distinct CDR3 sequences in the sample; 15% to 20% occur only once, and over 1.2% lies in the top ten. Time point indicated: after trial treatment. Stated treatment: LDRT plus nivolumab, ipilimumab, low-dose cyclophosphamide and aspirin (RACIN trial). Source: PBMCs, taken after low-dose radiotherapy plus immunotherapy. The origin of the receptors is a male donor with prostate cancer.

This clonotype was observed many times. The chain couples TRBV7-2 to TRBJ2-7; D remains unclear. V lost 6 bases and J 2 bases, leaving 11 bases between the germline ends. The germline V gene has CDR1 SGHTA and CDR2 FQGNSA. The CDR3 runs to 13 residues. The CDR3 sequence is CASRPGAAYEQYF. The CDR3 DNA sequence: TGTGCCAGCAGACCCGGAGCCGCCTACGAGCAGTACTTC.

The chain recombines TRBV19 with TRBJ2-1; 8 positions agree with TRBD1. The CDR3 has 13 residues. Trimming at V came to 6 bases and at J to 5 bases, leaving 3 bases not matched to a gene. The germline V gene encodes CDR1 LNHDA and CDR2 SQIVND (reference sequence). In nucleotides, the CDR3 is TGTGCCAGTAGCCAACAGGGGGACAATGAGCAGTTCTTC. It specifies CASSQQGDNEQFF.

This clonotype was seen ten or more times. This chain joins TRBV28 and TRBJ1-5; maybe TRBD1 (6 bases). From germline, CDR1 is MDHEN and CDR2 SYDVKM. Trimming removed 10 bases from V and 4 bases from J, with 17 bases in between. The CDR3 contains 14 residues. As DNA, the CDR3 is TGTGCCATTGCGCCGGGGGCGGGGAATCAGCCCCAGCATTTT. Protein product: CAIAPGAGNQPQHF.

Points on this clonotype: Germline is not matched at one junction end, which may reflect a read error. V and J are TRBV27 and TRBJ2-1; the match to TRBD2 covers 7 bases. The length of the CDR3 is 15 residues. Germline CDR1 is MNHEY and CDR2 is SMNVEV (reference sequence). The CDR3 reads CASALRSGIYSERFF. The CDR3 bases are TGTGCCAGCGCCCTGAGGAGCGGGATTTACAGTGAGCGGTTCTTC.

A word on this clonotype: A far larger clone is one nucleotide away, so this likely arose from a read error. The V and J genes are TRBV7-9 and TRBJ2-2; D is possibly TRBD2 (5 bases). Germline loops: CDR1 SEHNR, CDR2 FQNEAQ (reference sequence). The CDR3 length is 14 residues. CDR3 DNA sequence: TGTGTCAGCAGCTTAGTCGAGGGAGCCGGGGAGCTGTTTTTT. Translating it yields CVSSLVEGAGELFF.

On this clonotype: A single base is all that separates this from a far larger clone, so a read error is likely. This chain links TRBV29-1 with TRBJ2-1, with D perhaps TRBD1 (5 bases). V gave up 7 bases and J gave up 10 bases, with 17 bases separating them. The CDR3 consists of 12 residues. Germline CDR1 is SQVTM and CDR2 is ANQGSEA. The CDR3 spells CSASRESYEQFF. The CDR3 nucleotides read TGCAGCGCCAGCAGGGAATCCTACGAGCAGTTCTTC.

A few counts support this clonotype. The DNA is omitted, as the CDR3 cannot be located on it reliably, and the CDR3 follows TCRdb's listing. The CDR3 protein is CASSLRLANTGELFFF. The chain combines TRBV28 with TRBJ2-2. The germline gives CDR1 MDHEN, CDR2 SYDVKM. The CDR3 has 16 residues if both end residues are counted.

V gene TRBV5-1 combines with J gene TRBJ2-2; D might be TRBD1 (6 bases). The CDR3 loop spans 14 amino acids. Trimming cost V 6 bases and J 1 base, with 10 bases left between them. Germline assignment: CDR1 SGHRS and CDR2 YFSETQ. CDR3 coding DNA: TGCGCCAGCAACCAGGGGCAGAACACCGGGGAGCTGTTTTTT. Translated, it gives CASNQGQNTGELFF. The complete variable domain, with remaining parts taken from reference TRBV5-1 and TRBJ2-2, reads KAGVTQTPRYLIKTRGQQVTLSCSPISGHRSVSWYQQTPGQGLQFLFEYFSETQRNKGNFPGRFSGRQFSNSRSEMNVSTLELGDSALYLCASNQGQNTGELFFGEGSRLTVL.

This clonotype was picked up many times. V usage is TRBV6-2 or TRBV6-3 and J usage is TRBJ1-2; D remains unclear. In germline, CDR1 is MNHEY, CDR2 SVGEGT. This CDR3 has 13 amino acids. V shed 6 bases and J shed 4 bases, with 12 bases lying between them. CDR3 in DNA: TGTGCCAGCAGAAGGACTGATGGCTATGGCTACACCTTC. As protein: CASRRTDGYGYTF.

This clonotype was seen at least ten times. This sequence joins TRBV10-3 and TRBJ1-5, with no clear D. Trimming stripped 1 base from V and 7 bases from J, with 11 bases between. CDR1 and CDR2 (germline): ENHRY, SYGVKD. This CDR3 has 14 amino acids. This CDR3 is CAISEYGEVQPQHF. The CDR3 DNA sequence: TGTGCCATCAGTGAGTACGGCGAAGTCCAGCCCCAGCATTTT.

This clonotype has ten or more counts. The rearrangement uses TRBV7-3 and TRBJ2-3, with D maybe TRBD2 (6 bases). V lost 9 bases and J 6 bases, leaving 7 bases between the germline ends. The CDR3 contains 10 residues. CDR1 and CDR2 (germline): SGHTA, FQGTGA. CDR3 bases: TGTGCCAGTCGGGAGGATACGCAGTATTTT. As protein: CASREDTQYF.